This TCR beta chain was captured by sequencing in a study of CD8+ T cells in alopecia areata. From germline, CDR1 is MNHNY and CDR2 SVGAGI (reference sequence). V shed 2 bases, J shed 4 bases, and the junction held 3 bases outside the gene matches. The CDR3 is 15 amino acids. Reverse transcribed after extraction, RNA yielded cDNA as the sequencing template. Data came from immunoSEQ multiplex PCR; TCRdb stores just in-frame clones and leaves some out. The sample shows approximately 210,000 clones, 64% of them seen only once. As for treatment: oral pan-JAK inhibitor, 5-10 mg twice daily. The rearrangement joins TRBV6-6 to TRBJ2-2; 8 positions match TRBD1. The TCR originated in a human donor with alopecia areata. Sequencing used CD4+ T cells sorted from blood, obtained at week 4, from a patient treated with tofacitinib. CDR3: CASSYGTGFTGELFF. In nucleotides, the CDR3 is TGTGCCAGCAGTTACGGGACAGGCTTCACCGGGGAGCTGTTTTTT.